The T cell receptor (beta chain) under discussion was sequenced for a study of T cell repertoires in cytomegalovirus infection. Study-wide context: In the study, CMV epitopes included recently identified HLA-C-restricted and well-studied HLA-B-restricted ones.

TCRdb re-derived calls from the reads in MiXCR, one entry per CDR3 protein. The sample includes hundreds of thousands of distinct CDR3 sequences, roughly a third of them seen just once. On this clonotype: Its target is not known. The germline gene is not matched at one end of the junction; a read error may be the cause.

Germline CDR1 and CDR2: GTSNPN and SVGIG (reference sequence). CDR3 length: 12 residues. Study-wide results and caveats: CMV carriers having the relevant HLA were flagged by cumulative public TCR beta family frequency. The ex vivo response showed dominance by HLA-C-restricted CMV-specific TCR beta clonotypes.

The genes are TRBV30 and TRBJ2-1, with 11 bases fitting TRBD2. This clonotype originated in a human donor in good health (CMV status not recorded). Some clones in this sample may be carry-over from other donors' samples. The sequencing used cultured PBMCs, collected from culture after CMV antigen stimulation. This CDR3 reads CAWSVLLAGAVF. The CDR3 DNA is TGTGCCTGGAGCGTACTACTAGCGGGAGCGGTCTTC.